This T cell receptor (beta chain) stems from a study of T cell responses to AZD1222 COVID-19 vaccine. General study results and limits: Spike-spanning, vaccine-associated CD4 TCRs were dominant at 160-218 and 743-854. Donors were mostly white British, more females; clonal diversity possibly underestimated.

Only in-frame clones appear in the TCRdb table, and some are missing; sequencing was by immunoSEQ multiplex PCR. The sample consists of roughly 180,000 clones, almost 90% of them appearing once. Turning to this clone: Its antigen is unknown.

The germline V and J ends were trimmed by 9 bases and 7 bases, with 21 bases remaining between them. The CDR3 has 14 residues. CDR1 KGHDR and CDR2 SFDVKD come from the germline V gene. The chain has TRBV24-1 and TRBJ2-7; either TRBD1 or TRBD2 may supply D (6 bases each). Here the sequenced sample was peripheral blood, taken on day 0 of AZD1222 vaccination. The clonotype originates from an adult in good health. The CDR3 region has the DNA TGTGCCACCGGGGGCCGGGGGCCGACGGATGAGCAGTACTTC. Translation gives CATGGRGPTDEQYF.